Below, 27 T cell receptor beta chains from the same sample are listed, as sequenced in a study of spatial heterogeneity in lung cancer. TCRdb re-called the 5' RACE reads with MiXCR, one entry per CDR3 protein. The repertoire holds 9,500 or so distinct CDR3 sequences, with about 12% as singletons. These receptors' antigens are unknown. The time point denotes: sample taken at primary tumor resection. Broader study findings: Counts of expanded alpha and beta TCRs within tumors tracked the tumor nonsynonymous mutation count.

The starting material was lung tumor tissue, obtained at surgery. These receptors all stem from a male donor with early-stage non-small cell lung cancer.

This chain joins TRBV10-3 and TRBJ2-2; possibly TRBD2 for D (6 bases). Trimming shortened V by 10 bases and J by 1 base, and 13 bases separated the two germline ends. CDR1 is ENHRY, CDR2 SYGVKD, per germline. This CDR3 has 14 amino acids. For the CDR3, the DNA is TGTGCCAGCGACGGGAGAGAGAACACCGGGGAGCTGTTTTTT. Amino acid sequence: CASDGRENTGELFF.

This clonotype appeared many times. The CDR3 DNA is TGTGCCAGCAGTTTCTCAGGGGGGAACACTGAAGCTTTCTTT. Translated: CASSFSGGNTEAFF. This sequence joins TRBV12-3 or TRBV12-4 and TRBJ1-1; 7 nucleotides match TRBD1. The CDR3 loop spans 14 amino acids. The J segment lost 1 base and the V segment lost 3 bases, leaving 2 bases of the junction unmatched.

In this sample, this clonotype turned up many times. The rearrangement joins TRBV3-1 to TRBJ2-7, with D possibly matching TRBD2 (5 bases). This CDR3 comprises 13 residues. Germline CDR1 LGHDT, CDR2 YNNKEL (reference sequence). Trimming removed 4 bases from V and 6 bases from J, with 13 bases in between. The CDR3 nucleotides read TGTGCCAGCAGCCCTGGACTCCGCGGCGAGCAGTACTTC. Its protein product is CASSPGLRGEQYF.

In this sample, this clonotype turned up a few times. CDR3 protein: CSAQKGLSTGELFF. In DNA form, the CDR3 reads TGCAGTGCGCAGAAGGGCCTTTCCACCGGGGAGCTGTTTTTT. The chain couples TRBV20-1 to TRBJ2-2; D remains ambiguous. Trimming cost V 6 bases and J 4 bases, with 15 bases left between them. The CDR3 has 14 amino acids. Germline lookup yields CDR1 DFQATT and CDR2 SNEGSKA (reference sequence).

This clonotype appeared many times. The rearrangement uses TRBV5-1 and TRBJ1-2; maybe TRBD1 (5 bases). The CDR3 sequence is 14 residues long. V was trimmed by 4 bases and J by 4 bases, leaving 14 bases between them. The germline V gene has CDR1 SGHRS and CDR2 YFSETQ. CDR3 residues: CASSPPGGGYGYTF. The CDR3 DNA is TGCGCCAGCAGCCCCCCGGGGGGGGGCTATGGCTACACCTTC.

This clonotype was recorded many times. V gene TRBV7-9 combines with J gene TRBJ1-1; D gene unclear. There are 13 residues in the CDR3. Germline CDR1 and CDR2: SEHNR and FQNEAQ (reference sequence). Trimming removed 0 bases at V and 7 bases at J, with 9 bases between. CDR3 loop: CASSLAIRDEAFF. The CDR3 DNA sequence: TGTGCCAGCAGCTTAGCAATTCGGGATGAAGCTTTCTTT.

This clonotype was counted once. The chain recombines TRBV10-3 with TRBJ1-5; perhaps TRBD1 as D (6 bases). The CDR3 is 13 residues long. Germline lookup yields CDR1 ENHRY and CDR2 SYGVKD. With 6 bases removed from V and 5 bases from J, the gap between germline ends came to 11 bases. CDR3 sequence reads: CAIRAGEDQPQHF. The CDR3, as DNA: TGTGCCATCAGGGCAGGGGAGGATCAGCCCCAGCATTTT.

This clonotype came up many times. This chain joins TRBV20-1 and TRBJ1-1; no reliable D call. Germline CDR1 DFQATT, CDR2 SNEGSKA (reference sequence). V lost 6 bases and J lost 1, with 9 bases in between. The CDR3 is made up of 12 amino acids. CDR3 coding DNA: TGCAGTGCAAAAGGGCCGAACACTGAAGCTTTCTTT. Its translation: CSAKGPNTEAFF.

This clonotype was seen at least ten times. The V and J genes are TRBV18 and TRBJ1-1; 9 bases agree with TRBD1. The CDR3 is 18 amino acids. With V trimmed by 4 bases and J by 3 bases, 15 bases remained unmatched. Germline V gives CDR1 KGHSH, CDR2 LQKENI. This chain's CDR3 is CASSQLSGTGKGDTEAFF. CDR3 in DNA: TGTGCCAGCTCACAATTATCCGGGACAGGGAAGGGTGACACTGAAGCTTTCTTT.

By share, this clonotype ranks as medium-sized (0.01 to 0.1%). The rearrangement uses TRBV20-1 and TRBJ2-1; TRBD2 agrees at 11 bases. This CDR3 has 14 amino acids. After removal of 3 bases from V and 8 bases from J, the junction contained 6 bases not matched to a gene. The germline V gene encodes CDR1 DFQATT and CDR2 SNEGSKA (reference sequence). In DNA form, the CDR3 reads TGCAGTGCTAGCTTACAACTAGCGGGGGATGAGCAGTTCTTC. Translated, it gives CSASLQLAGDEQFF.

By share, this clonotype ranks as medium-sized. The rearrangement joins TRBV14 to TRBJ2-3; D may be TRBD2 (6 bases). Germline values: CDR1 SGHDN, CDR2 FVKESK. This CDR3 has 16 residues. Trimming shortened V by 1 base and J by 2 bases, and 13 bases separated the two germline ends. The CDR3 sequence: CASSQGGGTITDTQYF. CDR3 bases: TGTGCCAGCAGCCAAGGAGGCGGGACCATCACAGATACGCAGTATTTT.

The gene calls are TRBV6-2 or TRBV6-3 and TRBJ1-5; D not resolved. Germline assignment: CDR1 MNHEY and CDR2 SVGEGT. The CDR3 runs 14 residues. Trimming removed 2 bases from V and 4 bases from J, with 9 bases in between. The CDR3 loop reads CASSYGWGNQPQHF. Written as DNA, the CDR3 is TGTGCCAGCAGTTACGGTTGGGGTAATCAGCCCCAGCATTTT.

This clonotype was recorded at least ten times. The chain combines TRBV12-3 or TRBV12-4 with TRBJ2-7, with 11 bases lining up with TRBD2. Trimming cost V 6 bases and J 3 bases; bases outside gene matches: 7. This CDR3 region has 15 residues. CDR3 coding DNA: TGTGCCAGCAGCCTAAGACTAGCGGGGCGCTACGAGCAGTACTTC. It translates to CASSLRLAGRYEQYF.

This chain links TRBV12-3 or TRBV12-4 with TRBJ1-5, with D unresolved. Deletions cut 3 bases from V and 4 bases from J, with 10 bases between. The CDR3 runs 14 residues. The CDR3 is CASSFWGDNQPQHF. Here the CDR3 DNA reads TGTGCCAGCAGTTTTTGGGGTGATAATCAGCCCCAGCATTTT.

The rearrangement joins TRBV6-2 or TRBV6-3 to TRBJ1-1; D uncertain. Deletions cut 2 bases from V and 6 bases from J, with 7 bases between. CDR1 is MNHEY, CDR2 SVGEGT, per germline. This CDR3 is 12 amino acids long. The CDR3 bases are TGTGCCAGCAGTTACGGGAGGGCTGAAGCTTTCTTT. Its translation: CASSYGRAEAFF.

The V and J genes are TRBV12-3 or TRBV12-4 and TRBJ2-7; D is unresolved. V lost 3 bases, J lost 2 bases, and 11 bases lay in between. This CDR3 region has 14 residues. CDR3 residues: CASSLTAGAYEQYF. The CDR3 region has the DNA TGTGCCAGCAGTTTGACGGCCGGAGCCTACGAGCAGTACTTC.

This clonotype was found many times. The chain has TRBV7-8 and TRBJ2-3, with 9 nucleotides matching TRBD2. The CDR3 has 14 amino acids. Trimming removed 6 bases from V and 5 bases from J; junction bases left unmatched: 6. Per germline, CDR1 SGHVS and CDR2 FQNEAQ. CDR3 nucleotides: TGTGCCAGCAGTTTTAGCGGGAGTGGAGATACGCAGTATTTT. Protein sequence: CASSFSGSGDTQYF.

V gene TRBV12-3 or TRBV12-4 combines with J gene TRBJ1-5; a weak D match, TRBD1 (5 bases). There are 12 residues in the CDR3. V was clipped by 6 bases and J by 9 bases, with 12 bases between them. CDR3 nucleotides: TGTGCCAGCAGCTGGGGGAACCGGCCCCAGCATTTT. Residues: CASSWGNRPQHF.

This clonotype qualifies as medium-sized (0.01 to 0.1%). The V and J genes are TRBV5-6 and TRBJ1-6; no clear D. The CDR3 is 17 amino acids. Germline V lookup: CDR1 SGHDT, CDR2 YYEEEE. The V end lost 0 bases, the J end lost 3 bases, and 13 bases lay between the germline ends. CDR3 bases: TGTGCCAGCAGCTTGGCGCTCTACCGATTCTATAATTCACCCCTCCACTTT. Residues: CASSLALYRFYNSPLHF.

This clonotype is medium-sized within its sample. The rearrangement links TRBV6-2 or TRBV6-3 to TRBJ2-1; D perhaps matches TRBD2 (5 bases). The CDR3 covers 14 residues. Germline V CDR1 and CDR2: MNHEY, SVGEGT. Deletions cut 8 bases from V and 7 bases from J, with 18 bases between. For the CDR3, the DNA is TGTGCCAGCGTTCATAGGCGGACGGGGAATGAGCAGTTCTTC. It yields the protein CASVHRRTGNEQFF.

This clonotype was found many times. The V call is TRBV6-1, the J call TRBJ2-3; TRBD1 might be the D (5 bases). The CDR3 runs 16 residues. Germline V gene data show CDR1 as MNHNS and CDR2 as SASEGT. The germline V and J ends were trimmed by 3 bases and 2 bases, with 15 bases remaining between them. The CDR3 region is CASSEGKDTDTDTQYF. The CDR3 DNA reads as TGTGCCAGCAGTGAGGGGAAGGACACCGACACAGATACGCAGTATTTT.

This clonotype was counted at least ten times. This sequence joins TRBV7-9 and TRBJ2-7, with 8 bases aligning to TRBD1. This CDR3 is built from 16 residues. In germline, CDR1 is SEHNR, CDR2 FQNEAQ (reference sequence). After removal of 4 bases from V and 5 bases from J, the junction contained 13 bases not matched to a gene. Here the CDR3 DNA reads TGTGCCAGCAGCTCAATCCCGGACAGGGTTCGGCACGAGCAGTACTTC. Translation gives CASSSIPDRVRHEQYF.

This clonotype was observed a few times. The gene calls are TRBV13 and TRBJ2-1, with TRBD2 identical over 10 bases. The CDR3 length is 14 residues. CDR1 and CDR2 (germline): PRHDT, FYEKMQ (reference sequence). V shed 5 bases and J 5 bases; nucleotides not matched to a gene: 3. CDR3 nucleotides: TGTGCCAGCAGCATTACTAGCGGGAACAATGAGCAGTTCTTC. It codes for CASSITSGNNEQFF.

The CDR3 protein is CASSLQATSNNNEQFF. CDR3 coding DNA: TGTGCCAGCAGCCTCCAGGCGACTAGCAACAACAATGAGCAGTTCTTC. The J gene is TRBJ2-1, the V gene TRBV3-1, with 7 bases identical to TRBD2. Germline loops: CDR1 LGHDT, CDR2 YNNKEL (reference sequence). There are 16 residues in the CDR3. The trim removed 4 bases at V and 5 bases at J, leaving 11 bases unmatched.

This clonotype ranks as medium-sized. The J gene is TRBJ2-1, the V gene TRBV5-1; weak D call: TRBD2 (5 bases). CDR1 is SGHRS, CDR2 YFSETQ, per germline. The CDR3 is 16 residues long. V dropped 0 bases and J dropped 1 base, with 11 bases sitting between them. CDR3 sequence: CASSLDLAPSYNEQFF. CDR3 sequence (DNA): TGCGCCAGCAGCTTGGATCTAGCCCCGTCCTACAATGAGCAGTTCTTC. The full variable domain, with the rest looked up from reference TRBV5-1 and TRBJ2-1, is KAGVTQTPRYLIKTRGQQVTLSCSPISGHRSVSWYQQTPGQGLQFLFEYFSETQRNKGNFPGRFSGRQFSNSRSEMNVSTLELGDSALYLCASSLDLAPSYNEQFFGPGTRLTVL.

By frequency in the sample, this clonotype is medium-sized. CDR3 nucleotide sequence: TGTGCCAGCAGTTTATCGGGGACAGGGGGGATCGGGGAGCTGTTTTTT. Translating gives CASSLSGTGGIGELFF. This rearrangement joins TRBV27 to TRBJ2-2; 11 bases line up with TRBD1. With V trimmed by 0 bases and J by 7 bases, 4 bases remained unmatched. The CDR3 is 16 amino acids. CDR1 and CDR2 from the germline V gene are MNHEY and SMNVEV (reference sequence).

This clonotype was observed a handful of times. The CDR3 sequence: CASAPTGAPYGYTF. Written as DNA, the CDR3 is TGTGCCAGCGCTCCCACAGGGGCCCCCTATGGCTACACCTTC. The rearrangement uses TRBV7-2 and TRBJ1-2; TRBD1 aligns across 7 bases. This CDR3 comprises 14 residues. V gave up 8 bases and J gave up 4 bases; unmatched junction bases: 10. Germline CDR1 is SGHTA and CDR2 is FQGNSA.